A selection of T cell receptor beta chains follows, all from one sample in a study of shared clonotypes between healthy human individuals. This table comes from immunoSEQ multiplex PCR, and its TCRdb copy is limited to in-frame clones, with some not included. Of around 500,000 clones detected, about 84% appear once; the ten largest clones hold roughly 13%. The specimen was PBMCs. All receptors come from a woman aged 40 to 50 in good health. Some clones in this sample may be carry-over from other donors' samples. Each CDR3 is given with its conserved first and last residue. Each record gives: V gene, CDR3 protein.

v_gene: TRBV4-1; CDR3aa: CASSQGGAGMLGTEAFF
v_gene: TRBV7-8; CDR3aa: CASSLGGVDEQYF
v_gene: TRBV12-5; CDR3aa: CASGLLVGTSGRAGYEQFF
v_gene: TRBV9; CDR3aa: CASSALGTAPRGYTF
v_gene: TRBV18; CDR3aa: CASSPPDGWTEAFF
v_gene: TRBV9; CDR3aa: CASSKTSGRVYNEQFF
v_gene: TRBV6-6; CDR3aa: CASSFNYEQYF
v_gene: TRBV28; CDR3aa: CASTERQGAKNIQYF
v_gene: TRBV2; CDR3aa: CASTPTVEQFF
v_gene: TRBV28; CDR3aa: CASRDERDRGVYGYTF
v_gene: TRBV2; CDR3aa: CASSPVQGETQYF
v_gene: TRBV28; CDR3aa: CASRDAIQETQYF
v_gene: TRBV5-1; CDR3aa: CASSFTLAEETQYF
v_gene: TRBV5-5; CDR3aa: CASSQEGSGANVLTF
v_gene: TRBV6-6; CDR3aa: CASSQGQGQNTEAFF
v_gene: TRBV5-1; CDR3aa: CASSLMSGPSYEQYF
v_gene: TRBV30; CDR3aa: CAWSVLGRAEAFF
v_gene: TRBV28; CDR3aa: CASLMGGVNYGYTF
v_gene: TRBV6-1; CDR3aa: CASREGLGTGVNTQYF
v_gene: TRBV30; CDR3aa: CAWGGNRDSPLHF
v_gene: TRBV7-9; CDR3aa: CASSSYLAGEGTQYF
v_gene: TRBV5-5; CDR3aa: CASSFGLAAAYEQYF
v_gene: TRBV2; CDR3aa: CASRYGQGVLNEQFF
v_gene: TRBV7-9; CDR3aa: CASSPGALSPGELFF
v_gene: TRBV10-3; CDR3aa: CATGLAGGNEQFF
v_gene: TRBV2; CDR3aa: CASRDGPNYGYTF
v_gene: TRBV9; CDR3aa: CASSVAQGNYGYTF
v_gene: TRBV10-3; CDR3aa: CAISESGQNTEAFF
v_gene: TRBV7-8; CDR3aa: CASSLVSSDYTFYEQYF
v_gene: TRBV7-8; CDR3aa: CASSSQGEGDQPQHF
v_gene: TRBV5-8; CDR3aa: CASSFGRTYEQYF
v_gene: TRBV5-1; CDR3aa: CASSTEGGTGNTIYF
v_gene: TRBV30; CDR3aa: CAWSAPLAGGPSTDTQYF
v_gene: TRBV30; CDR3aa: CAWRGYSYNSPLHF
v_gene: TRBV6-4; CDR3aa: CASSEDPAGGFGELFF
v_gene: TRBV5-4; CDR3aa: CASSLPGQGHNEQFF
v_gene: TRBV6-1; CDR3aa: CASSLNREGDGYTF